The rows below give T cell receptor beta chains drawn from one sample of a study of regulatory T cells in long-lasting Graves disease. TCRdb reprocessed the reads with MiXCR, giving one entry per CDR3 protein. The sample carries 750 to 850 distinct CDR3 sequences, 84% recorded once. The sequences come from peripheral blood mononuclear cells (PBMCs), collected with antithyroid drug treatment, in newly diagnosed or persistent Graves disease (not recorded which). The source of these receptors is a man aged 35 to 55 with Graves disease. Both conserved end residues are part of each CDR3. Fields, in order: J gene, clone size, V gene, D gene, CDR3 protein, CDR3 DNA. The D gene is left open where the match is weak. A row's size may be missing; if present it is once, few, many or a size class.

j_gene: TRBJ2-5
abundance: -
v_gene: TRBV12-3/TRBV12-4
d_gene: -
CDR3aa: CASSWDTETQYF
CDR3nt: TGTGCCAGCAGCTGGGACACAGAGACCCAGTACTTC

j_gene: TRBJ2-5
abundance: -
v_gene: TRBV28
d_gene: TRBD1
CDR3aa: CASSQQGTQETQYF
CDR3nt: TGTGCCAGCAGTCAACAGGGGACCCAAGAGACCCAGTACTTC

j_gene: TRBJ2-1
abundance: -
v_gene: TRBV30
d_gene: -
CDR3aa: CAWRPGPILQQFF
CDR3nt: TGTGCCTGGAGACCGGGGCCTATCTTGCAGCAGTTCTTC

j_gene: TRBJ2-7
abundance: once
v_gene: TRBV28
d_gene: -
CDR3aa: CASGRPGGSYEQYF
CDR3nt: TGTGCCAGCGGCCGCCCAGGGGGGTCCTACGAGCAGTACTTC

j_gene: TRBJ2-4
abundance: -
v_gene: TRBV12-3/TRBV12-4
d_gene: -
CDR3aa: CASSPGTLGNIQYF
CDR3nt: TGTGCCAGCAGTCCCGGGACCTTGGGAAACATTCAGTACTTC

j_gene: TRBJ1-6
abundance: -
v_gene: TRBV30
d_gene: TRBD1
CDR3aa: CAWSLGTVKNSPLHF
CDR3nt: TGTGCCTGGAGTTTGGGGACAGTAAAAAATTCACCCCTCCACTTT

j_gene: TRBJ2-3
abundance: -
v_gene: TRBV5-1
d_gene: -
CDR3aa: CASSLSRGGTDTQYF
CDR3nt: TGCGCCAGCAGCTTGAGCAGGGGAGGCACAGATACGCAGTATTTT

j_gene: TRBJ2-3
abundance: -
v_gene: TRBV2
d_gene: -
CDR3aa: CASSEDLATHTQYF
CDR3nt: TGTGCCAGCAGTGAAGACCTAGCGACGCATACGCAGTATTTT

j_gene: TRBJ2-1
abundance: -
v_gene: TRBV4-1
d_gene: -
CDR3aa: CASSQQIQRRGQFF
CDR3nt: TGCGCCAGCAGCCAACAAATTCAAAGGAGAGGGCAGTTCTTC

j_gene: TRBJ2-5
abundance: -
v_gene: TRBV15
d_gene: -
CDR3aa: CATSRDGETQYF
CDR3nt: TGTGCCACCAGCAGAGATGGGGAGACCCAGTACTTC

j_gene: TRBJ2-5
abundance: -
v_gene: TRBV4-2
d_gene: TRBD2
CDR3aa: CASSQGLAGETQYF
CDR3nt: TGTGCCAGCAGCCAAGGACTAGCGGGCGAGACCCAGTACTTC

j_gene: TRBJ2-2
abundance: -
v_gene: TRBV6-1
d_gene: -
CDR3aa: CAFKTGLGDTGELFF
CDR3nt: TGTGCCTTCAAGACGGGACTCGGGGACACCGGGGAGCTGTTTTTT

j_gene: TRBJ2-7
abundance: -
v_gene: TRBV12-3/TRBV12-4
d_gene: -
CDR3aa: CASSLGTVISYEQYF
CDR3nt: TGTGCCAGCAGTCTCGGGACTGTGATATCCTACGAGCAGTACTTC